The source of this TCR beta chain is a study of cytomegalovirus exposure and HLA in healthy donors. As to this clone: Its specificity is unknown.

Primers: 60 Vbeta forward and 13 Jbeta reverse. Sequenced by immunoSEQ multiplex PCR; TCRdb stores in-frame clones only, minus some. The repertoire consists of 150,000 to 200,000 clones, with 75% to 85% occurring once and the leading ten covering approximately 1.3%. Study-level points and caveats: Specificity of three CMV-associated chains for CMV antigens was verified in vitro.

At collection, donors were nominally healthy, but unrecorded immune exposures were probable. Germline V lookup: CDR1 SGHNT, CDR2 YENEEA. The CDR3 is made up of 13 amino acids. Trimming removed 1 base at V and 9 bases at J, with 13 bases between. Material: PBMCs. The gene calls are TRBV11-3 and TRBJ2-7; tentative D call: TRBD1 (6 bases). This sequence was found in a man younger than 35 in good health and CMV-seronegative. The CDR3 sequence: CASSLAKTGTQYF. The CDR3 DNA is TGTGCCAGCAGCTTAGCCAAAACAGGGACGCAGTACTTC.